This entry concerns a single T cell receptor (beta chain). Its cognate antigen has yet to be identified. Base quality data are lacking; no much larger clone is found one base away. These data come from a study of blood T cell repertoires in COVID-19 (dated by TCRdb to about 2020). Looking at the study overall: The collaborator samples originated in the United States, Italy and Spain and spanned the acute and convalescent phases of COVID-19. The prospective study material was composed of cDNA or gDNA derived from T cells, B-cell-depleted T cells, or PBMCs. The dataset comprised deeply sampled blood TCRbeta repertoires from subjects exposed to, actively infected with, or recovered from COVID-19. The repertoires were made available in a free public database intended to serve as a resource for research on the immune response to SARS-CoV-2. The samples were drawn from the first 160 participants of the ongoing ImmuneRACE study and from 1,254 subjects provided by 6 global collaborators. Nearly every sample came with metadata listing a de-identified subject ID, COVID-19 status, age in years and sex. HLA class I and class II types, where available, came from metadata supplied by the sample provider rather than from assay-based typing.

Unmatched junction bases come to 4, with V trimmed by 3 bases and J by 5 bases. There are 15 amino acids in the CDR3, from cysteine to phenylalanine inclusive. Solely the CDR3 DNA is kept, with 45 bases framed from the first base. CDR1 and CDR2 (SGHRS, YFSETQ) derive from the germline V gene. The immunoSEQ Assay, a bias-controlled multiplex PCR, was used to amplify TCRbeta CDR3 regions from genomic DNA. As for the authors' bioinformatics: Within the assay, amplification of reference gene primers was used to estimate how many nucleated cells each sample contained. To quantify the absolute abundance of each unique TCRbeta CDR3 rearrangement, sequence reads were collapsed and filtered. For each sample, productive Simpson clonality was calculated by taking the square root of Simpson's diversity index across productive rearrangements. TCRdb limited this immuneACCESS table to in-frame rearrangements with V and J called. A share of clones is missing; checked studies link under half to unresolved V genes, and the rest is unexplained. V and J calls and clone size are as listed in that table; D and trimming were resolved from the DNA. Within this sample are roughly 440,000 clones, with approximately 89% of them counted one time only. The ten largest clones add up to roughly 12% of the sample.

What the study reported, not specific to this receptor: The quantity of clinical and demographic metadata differed by source and by participant and was supplied without curation.

At one collaborating source in Seattle, patients were enrolled during active infection and were followed longitudinally through the course of disease. Each collaborating institution followed its own protocols to collect whole blood in K2EDTA tubes. For TCRbeta analysis, collaborators shipped samples as frozen whole blood, isolated PBMCs, or DNA extracted from either of those sample types. This clonotype was sampled from a woman in her forties or fifties with COVID-19, enrolled during active disease. The V gene is TRBV5-1 and the J gene is TRBJ2-7, and 14 junctional nucleotides match TRBD2. The sequenced material came from peripheral blood. The sequenced DNA is TGCGCCAGCAGCTCCCGACTAGCGGGGGGGCACGAGCAGTACTTC. Its translation is CASSSRLAGGHEQYF.